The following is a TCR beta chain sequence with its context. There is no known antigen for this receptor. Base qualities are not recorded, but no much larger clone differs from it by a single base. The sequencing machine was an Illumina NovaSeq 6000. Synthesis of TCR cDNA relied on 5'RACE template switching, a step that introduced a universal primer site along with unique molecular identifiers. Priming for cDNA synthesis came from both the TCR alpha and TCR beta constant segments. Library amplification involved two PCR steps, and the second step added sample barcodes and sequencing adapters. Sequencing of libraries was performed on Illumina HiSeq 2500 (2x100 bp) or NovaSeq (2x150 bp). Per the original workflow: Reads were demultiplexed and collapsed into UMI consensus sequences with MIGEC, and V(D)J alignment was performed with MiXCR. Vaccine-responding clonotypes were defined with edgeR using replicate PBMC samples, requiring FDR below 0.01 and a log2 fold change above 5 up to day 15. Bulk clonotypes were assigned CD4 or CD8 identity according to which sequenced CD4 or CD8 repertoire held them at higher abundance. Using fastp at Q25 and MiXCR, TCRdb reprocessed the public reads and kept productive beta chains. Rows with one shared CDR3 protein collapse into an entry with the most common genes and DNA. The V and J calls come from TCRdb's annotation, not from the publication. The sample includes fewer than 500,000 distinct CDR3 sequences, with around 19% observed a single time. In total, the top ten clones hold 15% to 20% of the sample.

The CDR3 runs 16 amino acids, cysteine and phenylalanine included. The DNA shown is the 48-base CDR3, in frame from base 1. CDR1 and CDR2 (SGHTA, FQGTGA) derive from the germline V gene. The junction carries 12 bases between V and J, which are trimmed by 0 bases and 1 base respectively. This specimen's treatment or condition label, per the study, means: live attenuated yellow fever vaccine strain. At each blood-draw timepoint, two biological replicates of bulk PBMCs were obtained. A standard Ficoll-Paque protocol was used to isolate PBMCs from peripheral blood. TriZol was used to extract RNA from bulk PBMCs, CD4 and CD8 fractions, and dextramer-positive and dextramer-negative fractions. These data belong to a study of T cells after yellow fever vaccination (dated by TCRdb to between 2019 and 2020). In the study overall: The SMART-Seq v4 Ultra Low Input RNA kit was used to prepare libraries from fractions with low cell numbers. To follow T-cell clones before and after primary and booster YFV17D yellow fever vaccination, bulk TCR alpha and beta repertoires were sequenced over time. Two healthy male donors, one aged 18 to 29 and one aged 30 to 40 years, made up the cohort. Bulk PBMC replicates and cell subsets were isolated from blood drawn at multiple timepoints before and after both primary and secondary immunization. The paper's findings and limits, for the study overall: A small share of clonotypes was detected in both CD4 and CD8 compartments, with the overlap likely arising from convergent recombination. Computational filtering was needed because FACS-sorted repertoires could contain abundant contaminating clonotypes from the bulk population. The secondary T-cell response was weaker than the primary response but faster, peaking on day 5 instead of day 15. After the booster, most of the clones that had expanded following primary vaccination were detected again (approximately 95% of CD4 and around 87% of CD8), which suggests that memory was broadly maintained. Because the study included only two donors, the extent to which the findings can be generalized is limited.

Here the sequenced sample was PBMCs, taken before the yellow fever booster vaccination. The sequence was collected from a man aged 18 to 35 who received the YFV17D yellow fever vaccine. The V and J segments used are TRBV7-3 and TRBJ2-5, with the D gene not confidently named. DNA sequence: TGTGCCAGCAGCTTAACTGGCGAGGATCGCCAAGAGACCCAGTACTTC. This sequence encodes CASSLTGEDRQETQYF.